This record concerns one TCR beta chain sequence. The target antigen is unknown. Trimming pared 2 bases from V and 3 bases from J, leaving 11 bases between. This CDR3 comprises 15 residues. The germline V gene encodes CDR1 SNHLY and CDR2 FYNNEI. The data stem from a study of tumor-infiltrating lymphocytes in primary liver carcinoma. Background on the study: Surgeons resected the patients' primary liver carcinomas. Whole-study findings and limits: Pairs of tumor regions overlapped more than tumor-adjacent and tumor-blood pairs did. A significantly higher top-250-clone fraction was recorded for tumors than for blood (p = 0.039).

Germline DNA was also extracted, while the blood RNA originated from unsorted whole blood. About 4.3 milliliters of peripheral blood were drawn preoperatively. cDNA specific to TCR beta was made from 500 ng of total RNA, with a constant-region primer employed for priming. Slightly modified ARM-PCR with three nested multiplex PCR rounds yielded TCR beta libraries. The first two PCR rounds used TRBV1-TRBV30 primers with a Cbeta primer, around 10 cycles each. TCRdb passed the multiplex PCR reads through MiXCR, listing each CDR3 protein once. The repertoire holds about 180,000 distinct CDR3 sequences, with around 60% as singletons.

Sample: peripheral blood. The chain is built from TRBV2 and TRBJ1-5; D gene uncertain. This TCR was recovered from a man aged 35 to 55 with primary liver carcinoma and hepatitis B virus infection. The CDR3: CASSEYPGNNQPQHF. CDR3 DNA sequence: TGTGCCAGCAGTGAATACCCGGGGAACAATCAGCCCCAGCATTTT.